These T cell receptor beta chains were read from a single sample in a study of T cell responses to AZD1222 COVID-19 vaccine. Data came from immunoSEQ multiplex PCR; TCRdb stores just in-frame clones and leaves some out. The sample lists approximately 210,000 clones, around 94% occurring once. This specimen consisted of peripheral blood, obtained 28 days after the second dose of the MenACWY control vaccine. These receptors were taken from an adult who received the MenACWY meningococcal vaccine as a control. CDR3s leave out the opening cysteine and the closing phenylalanine or tryptophan. The order of the fields is J gene, clone size, V gene, CDR3 protein. Not every row has a clone size; where given, it reads once, few, many or a size class.

>TRBJ1-6|-|TRBV6-5
ASSFGGNSPLH
>TRBJ1-5|-|TRBV30
AWSTGGKSNQPQH
>TRBJ1-1|-|TRBV6-1
ASSEDQGRRTEAF
>TRBJ2-1|-|TRBV18
ASSPVGDANEQF
>TRBJ1-1|-|TRBV5-1
ASSLGLNTEAF
>TRBJ2-7|-|TRBV5-1
ASTGTGDLREQY
>TRBJ1-4|-|TRBV5-1
ASSLLGENHEKLF
>TRBJ1-2|-|TRBV6-2/TRBV6-3
ASSDLGQGFYADGYT
>TRBJ2-1|-|TRBV6-2/TRBV6-3
ASSYGPGTSFNEQF
>TRBJ1-1|-|TRBV18
ASSPWTVGDRGTEAF
>TRBJ1-5|-|TRBV6-6
ASSSTGNQPQH
>TRBJ1-6|-|TRBV5-1
ASSFGGDSPLH
>TRBJ2-7|-|TRBV16
ASSQLRRIGLSEQY
>TRBJ1-2|-|TRBV9
ASSAGRTHLDYGYT
>TRBJ2-7|-|TRBV29-1
SAGQQQSNEQY
>TRBJ2-7|-|TRBV11-2
ASLTDGYEQY
>TRBJ2-3|-|TRBV28
ASSPTSGDTDTQY
>TRBJ2-2|once|TRBV6-5
ASRRGITGELF
>TRBJ2-7|-|TRBV5-5
ASSSRTGYSYEQY
>TRBJ1-5|-|TRBV19
ASTWTGDQPQH
>TRBJ2-1|-|TRBV11-1
ASSPQGRYNEQF
>TRBJ1-3|-|TRBV7-2
ASSLVGRPASSGNTIY
>TRBJ2-5|-|TRBV6-5
ASSRKGETQY
>TRBJ1-1|-|TRBV7-2
ASSLGAAAMNTEAF
>TRBJ2-7|-|TRBV5-1
ASRKAGSYEQY
>TRBJ1-1|-|TRBV27
ASSLRTGATNTEAF
>TRBJ2-3|-|TRBV13
ASSLGGTSGVTDTQY
>TRBJ2-7|-|TRBV7-9
ASSRQGNEQY
>TRBJ1-2|once|TRBV5-5
ASSLEALFYGYT
>TRBJ1-1|-|TRBV6-2/TRBV6-3
ASSYSGTGGTEAF
>TRBJ1-2|-|TRBV14
ASSQGGPFGYT
>TRBJ2-5|-|TRBV5-4
ASSRTGGETQY
>TRBJ1-5|few|TRBV28
ASTDRGLRDNQPQH
>TRBJ2-1|-|TRBV9
ASSVAGTSGLNEQF
>TRBJ2-1|-|TRBV5-6
ASSLRDEGSYNEQF
>TRBJ1-2|-|TRBV19
ASQADRNYGYT
>TRBJ2-3|-|TRBV11-1
ASSLGQGTDTQY
>TRBJ2-7|-|TRBV28
ASTPGGGQAYEQY
>TRBJ2-5|-|TRBV19
ASSPLGLAGETQY
>TRBJ1-5|-|TRBV6-6
ASSYEGQVSSRPQH
>TRBJ2-7|-|TRBV14
ASSHRTLLAGGSYEQY
>TRBJ1-2|-|TRBV28
ASSPGTGLRYT
>TRBJ2-7|-|TRBV6-6
ASSYGTPYYEQY
>TRBJ2-2|-|TRBV2
ASSENKVASTGELF
>TRBJ2-7|-|TRBV7-3
ASSPTGVPYEQY
>TRBJ1-5|-|TRBV6-2/TRBV6-3
ASSYLAVQNQPQH
>TRBJ1-4|-|TRBV18
ASSHSRTSGNEKLF